This TCR beta chain was found in a study of post-analysis software for immune sequencing data. General observations from the study: TRBV5-6, TRBV5-1 and TRBV20-1 were among four or five TRBV segments more frequent in patients than controls.

As for this clonotype: Its antigen is as yet unknown. At one end the junction does not follow the germline gene, possibly because of a read error.

CDR1 is SGHTA, CDR2 FQGNSA, per germline. The CDR3 loop spans 16 amino acids. Unique molecular identifiers tagged the TCR beta cDNA libraries. MiXCR, applied by TCRdb to the PCR reads, yields one record per CDR3 protein. The data show over 700,000 distinct CDR3 sequences, with 25% to 30% seen just once and under 0.7% held by the top ten. Sample: blood. The chain employs TRBV7-2 and TRBJ2-5; 13 bases are shared with TRBD2. The sequence derives from a girl under 18 with multiple sclerosis. The CDR3 loop is CASTLLAGGDYNEQYF. CDR3 sequence (DNA): TGTGCCAGCACCTTACTAGCGGGAGGGGACTACAATGAGCAGTACTTC.